This T cell receptor beta chain came from a study of chemoradiotherapy in HPV16-positive cancers. Study summary: Two HPV16-positive patients' cells yielded candidate HPV-specific clones and common motifs. Findings and caveats of the study: For HPV16-positive patients, expanding HPV-responsive T cells associated with longer recurrence-free survival. Non-HPV-specific T cells did not expand in tumors during treatment, whereas candidate HPV-specific clones and E7-related motifs did.

Samples were taken several times over chemoradiotherapy. Using immunoSEQ multiplex PCR, the repertoire was profiled, and TCRdb retains in-frame clones only, with some absent. This table has about 68,000 clones, roughly 86% appearing once. This clone was seen more than once but under ten times. Its antigen is unidentified. This CDR3 is also generated by other DNA sequences in the sample. This TCR came from a human donor with HPV-associated anogenital cancer. Material: blood, obtained from a patient who underwent chemoradiotherapy.

The CDR3 protein is CASSLTSGETDTQYF. CDR3 bases: TGTGCCAGCAGCTTAACTAGCGGTGAGACAGATACGCAGTATTTT. This sequence joins TRBV7-3 and TRBJ2-3; D is possibly TRBD2 (6 bases). V shed 0 bases and J shed 3 bases, with 10 bases lying between them. The CDR3 is made up of 15 amino acids. The germline CDR1 and CDR2 sequences are SGHTA and FQGTGA.